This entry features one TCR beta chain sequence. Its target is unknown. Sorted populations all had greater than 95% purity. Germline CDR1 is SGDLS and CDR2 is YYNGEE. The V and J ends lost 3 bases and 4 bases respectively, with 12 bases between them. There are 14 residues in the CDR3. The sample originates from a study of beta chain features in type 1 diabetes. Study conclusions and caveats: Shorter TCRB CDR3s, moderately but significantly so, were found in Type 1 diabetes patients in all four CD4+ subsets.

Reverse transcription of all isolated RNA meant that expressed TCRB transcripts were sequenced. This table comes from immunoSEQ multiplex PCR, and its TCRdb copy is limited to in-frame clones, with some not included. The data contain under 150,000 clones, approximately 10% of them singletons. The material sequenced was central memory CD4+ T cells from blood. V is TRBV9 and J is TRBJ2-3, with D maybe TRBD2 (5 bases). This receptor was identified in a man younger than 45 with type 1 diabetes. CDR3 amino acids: CASSEGAQPDTQYF. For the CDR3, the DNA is TGTGCCAGCAGCGAGGGAGCTCAGCCAGATACGCAGTATTTT. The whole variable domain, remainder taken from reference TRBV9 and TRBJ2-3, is DSGVTQTPKHLITATGQRVTLRCSPRSGDLSVYWYQQSLDQGLQFLIQYYNGEERAKGNILERFSAQQFPDLHSELNLSSLELGDSALYFCASSEGAQPDTQYFGPGTRLTVL.